The 30 T cell receptor beta chains below come from one sample, sequenced in a study of T cells in pancreatic ductal adenocarcinoma. Selected pancreatic ductal adenocarcinoma patients had undergone surgery without neoadjuvant therapy. Using immunoSEQ multiplex PCR, the repertoire was profiled, and TCRdb retains in-frame clones only, with some absent. The table includes almost 5,500 clones, about 70% detected once. The material sequenced was pancreatic tumor tissue. Receptors originate from a human donor with pancreatic ductal adenocarcinoma.

The chain combines TRBV5-5 with TRBJ2-7, with 9 bases matching TRBD1. V lost 1 base, J lost 4 bases, and 6 bases stayed unmatched. Germline V lookup: CDR1 SGHKS, CDR2 YYEKEE (reference sequence). This CDR3 contains 15 residues. The CDR3 region is CASSLIGQGIYEQYF. CDR3 DNA: TGTGCCAGCAGCTTGATCGGACAGGGGATATACGAGCAGTACTTC. Based on the CDR3 plus reference TRBV5-5 and TRBJ2-7, the full variable domain is DAGVTQSPTHLIKTRGQQVTLRCSPISGHKSVSWYQQVLGQGPQFIFQYYEKEERGRGNFPDRFSARQFPNYSSELNVNALLLGDSALYLCASSLIGQGIYEQYFGPGTRLTVT.

The genes are TRBV5-4 and TRBJ1-1, with 8 bases identical to TRBD1. Germline V lookup: CDR1 SGHNT, CDR2 YYREEE (reference sequence). CDR3 size: 18 residues. V lost 4 bases and J lost 0; bases outside the gene matches: 14. The DNA of the CDR3 is TGTGCCAGCAGCCCAACTACAGGGGGTCAGAGGATGAACACTGAAGCTTTCTTT. Encoded protein: CASSPTTGGQRMNTEAFF. Drawing the rest from reference TRBV5-4 and TRBJ1-1, the complete variable domain is ETGVTQSPTHLIKTRGQQVTLRCSSQSGHNTVSWYQQALGQGPQFIFQYYREEENGRGNFPPRFSGLQFPNYSSELNVNALELDDSALYLCASSPTTGGQRMNTEAFFGQGTRLTVV.

The V call is TRBV27, the J call TRBJ2-5, with 9 bases lining up with TRBD1. Germline V gives CDR1 MNHEY, CDR2 SMNVEV (reference sequence). The junction had 11 bases not matched to a gene; V was cut back by 5 bases and J by 4 bases. This CDR3 has 16 amino acids. CDR3: CASSGGTGRFVETQYF. CDR3 nucleotide sequence: TGTGCCAGCAGTGGAGGGACAGGGCGGTTTGTAGAGACCCAGTACTTC.

The gene calls are TRBV10-3 and TRBJ1-6, with D maybe TRBD1 (5 bases). Germline loops: CDR1 ENHRY, CDR2 SYGVKD. Deletions cut 3 bases from V and 2 bases from J, with 8 bases between. This CDR3 is built from 15 residues. The DNA for the CDR3 is TGTGCCATCAGTGAAGGCAGGGCCTATAATTCACCCCTCCACTTT. It translates to CAISEGRAYNSPLHF.

The chain carries TRBV10-3 and TRBJ2-3; TRBD2 matches 7 bases. The CDR3 has 18 residues. Germline trimming cut 3 bases from V and 4 bases from J; bases unmatched to any gene: 16. The germline gives CDR1 ENHRY, CDR2 SYGVKD. CDR3 region: CAISDPRASAGPPDTQYF. CDR3 bases: TGTGCCATCAGTGACCCCCGTGCCTCAGCGGGGCCCCCAGATACGCAGTATTTT.

The chain is built from TRBV6-1 and TRBJ2-5, with 8 bases aligning to TRBD1. Germline CDR1 MNHNS, CDR2 SASEGT. J was trimmed by 5 bases and V by 6 bases; bases with no gene match: 11. The CDR3 is 15 amino acids. CDR3 region: CASSEQGVLYETQYF. As DNA, the CDR3 is TGTGCCAGCAGCGAACAGGGGGTCTTGTATGAGACCCAGTACTTC.

The CDR3 DNA reads as TGTGCCAGCAGCGCGGATGTCAGGGGCCTTAACTATGGCTACACCTTC. Translated: CASSADVRGLNYGYTF. V is TRBV16 and J is TRBJ1-2; tentative D call: TRBD1 (6 bases). Germline V gene sequence: CDR1 KGHSY, CDR2 FQNENV. The CDR3 contains 16 residues. Trimming removed 5 bases from V and 1 base from J, with 17 bases in between.

The CDR3 loop is CASSHQRGQETQYF. The CDR3 nucleotides read TGTGCCAGCAGCCATCAGCGGGGACAAGAGACCCAGTACTTC. The chain has TRBV7-2 and TRBJ2-5; the match to TRBD2 covers 7 bases. The CDR3 is 14 residues long. CDR1 and CDR2 (germline): SGHTA, FQGNSA. V shed 5 bases and J 2 bases; nucleotides not matched to a gene: 5.

The chain uses TRBV4-2 and TRBJ2-5; TRBD2 matches 7 bases. The CDR3 spans 18 residues. After removal of 0 bases from V and 3 bases from J, the junction contained 13 bases not matched to a gene. The germline CDR1 and CDR2 sequences are LGHNA and YNFKEQ. CDR3 sequence reads: CASSQEFGSGVDEETQYF. The CDR3 DNA follows: TGTGCCAGCAGCCAAGAGTTTGGAAGCGGGGTGGATGAAGAGACCCAGTACTTC.

In this sample, this clone turned up once. V and J are TRBV7-9 and TRBJ2-3; D possibly corresponds to TRBD1 (6 bases). CDR1 is SEHNR and CDR2 is FQNEAQ in the germline V gene (reference sequence). This CDR3 is 17 amino acids long. Deletions cut 4 bases from V and 1 base from J, with 18 bases between. CDR3 coding DNA: TGTGCCAGCAGCTCTTCACACAGGGCCGGCGGCACAGATACGCAGTATTTT. It encodes CASSSSHRAGGTDTQYF.

This clone showed up just a few times. The CDR3 nucleotides read TGTGCCAGCAGCTTCGGACAGGGCGTGGAAAAACTGTTTTTT. Protein: CASSFGQGVEKLFF. The gene calls are TRBV7-9 and TRBJ1-4; 8 bases fit TRBD1. Germline loops: CDR1 SEHNR, CDR2 FQNEAQ (reference sequence). The length of the CDR3 is 14 residues. With V trimmed by 3 bases and J by 8 bases, 5 bases remained unmatched.

The V and J genes are TRBV27 and TRBJ2-7; 7 bases align to TRBD1. In germline, CDR1 is MNHEY, CDR2 SMNVEV (reference sequence). This CDR3 region has 15 residues. After removal of 6 bases from V and 2 bases from J, the junction contained 10 bases not matched to a gene. The CDR3 DNA reads as TGTGCCAGCAGCTCCGCAGGACAGGCTACCTACGAGCAGTACTTC. The encoded protein is CASSSAGQATYEQYF.

V and J are TRBV6-5 and TRBJ1-2; no clear D gene. V dropped 0 bases and J dropped 5 bases, with 10 bases sitting between them. The CDR3 extends over 14 amino acids. From germline, CDR1 is MNHEY and CDR2 SVGAGI. In nucleotides, the CDR3 is TGTGCCAGCAGTTACTCCCAGGCGCCTTATGGCTACACCTTC. The encoded protein is CASSYSQAPYGYTF.

This clone was counted only a few times. The chain combines TRBV11-1 with TRBJ1-2, with a tentative D call TRBD1 (5 bases). This CDR3 contains 15 residues. V was cut by 2 bases and J by 4 bases, with 14 bases left in between. CDR1 is SGHAT and CDR2 is FQDESV in the germline V gene (reference sequence). CDR3 in amino acids: CASSLRGTAVYGYTF. CDR3 nucleotide sequence: TGTGCCAGCAGCTTAAGGGGAACCGCAGTCTATGGCTACACCTTC.

This clone appeared a few times. The J gene is TRBJ1-2, the V gene TRBV7-2; 11 bases agree with TRBD1. Germline V gives CDR1 SGHTA, CDR2 FQGNSA. The CDR3 contains 14 residues. V dropped 6 bases and J dropped 3; count of bases not matched to a gene: 3. The CDR3 nucleotides read TGTGCCAGCAGTTCGGGACAGGGGGACTATGGCTACACCTTC. Amino acid sequence: CASSSGQGDYGYTF.

V usage is TRBV20-1 and J usage is TRBJ1-2; D is unclear. The germline V and J ends were trimmed by 2 bases and 6 bases, with 7 bases remaining between them. Germline assignment: CDR1 DFQATT and CDR2 SNEGSKA (reference sequence). This CDR3 spans 11 amino acids. CDR3 in DNA: TGCAGTGCTAGAACCGGGAATGGCTACACCTTC. Translation gives CSARTGNGYTF.

The chain has TRBV11-2 and TRBJ2-7; 10 nucleotides agree with TRBD1. The CDR3 spans 16 residues. V gave up 4 bases and J gave up 2 bases; unmatched junction bases: 8. Germline values: CDR1 SGHAT, CDR2 FQNNGV. CDR3 nucleotide sequence: TGTGCCAGCAGCTCCCGGACAGGGGGAGCCACCTACGAGCAGTACTTC. Its translation: CASSSRTGGATYEQYF. Based on the CDR3 plus reference TRBV11-2 and TRBJ2-7, the full variable domain is EAGVAQSPRYKIIEKRQSVAFWCNPISGHATLYWYQQILGQGPKLLIQFQNNGVVDDSQLPKDRFSAERLKGVDSTLKIQPAKLEDSAVYLCASSSRTGGATYEQYFGPGTRLTVT.

This clone was recorded a few times. The CDR3 region is CASSDPFGTLGDNEQFF. CDR3 DNA: TGTGCCAGCAGTGACCCTTTTGGGACACTGGGGGACAATGAGCAGTTCTTC. The rearrangement joins TRBV6-1 to TRBJ2-1; D perhaps matches TRBD1 (6 bases). V was trimmed by 3 bases and J by 5 bases, leaving 20 bases between them. Germline values: CDR1 MNHNS, CDR2 SASEGT. The CDR3 contains 17 residues.

This chain uses TRBV5-1 with TRBJ1-1, with 8 positions matching TRBD1. Germline values: CDR1 SGHRS, CDR2 YFSETQ. Germline trimming cut 4 bases from V and 1 base from J; bases unmatched to any gene: 3. The CDR3 length is 14 residues. For the CDR3, the DNA is TGCGCCAGCAGCGTGGACAGGGAGAACACTGAAGCTTTCTTT. Translation: CASSVDRENTEAFF.

CDR3 DNA: TGTGCCAGCAGTTACCAAGGGACTCGGGGGGAAGCTTTCTTT. Translation gives CASSYQGTRGEAFF. This rearrangement joins TRBV6-5 to TRBJ1-1; tentative D call: TRBD1 (5 bases). Germline V CDR1 and CDR2: MNHEY, SVGAGI. V was clipped by 2 bases and J by 8 bases, with 15 bases between them. The CDR3 has 14 residues.

The chain combines TRBV2 with TRBJ1-2; weak D call: TRBD1 (5 bases). Germline V lookup: CDR1 SNHLY, CDR2 FYNNEI. This CDR3 comprises 14 residues. V lost 4 bases, J lost 8 bases, and 17 bases lay in between. CDR3: CASSGGFGFSGYTF. The DNA of the CDR3 is TGTGCCAGCAGTGGGGGCTTCGGGTTTTCAGGCTACACCTTC. The full variable domain, with the rest looked up from reference TRBV2 and TRBJ1-2, is EPEVTQTPSHQVTQMGQEVILRCVPISNHLYFYWYRQILGQKVEFLVSFYNNEISEKSEIFDDQFSVERPDGSNFTLKIRSTKLEDSAMYFCASSGGFGFSGYTFGSGTRLTVV.

The DNA of the CDR3 is TGTGCCAGTAGCCCGGTGGCCTCAGGAGGGCAGCCCCAGCATTTT. This codes for CASSPVASGGQPQHF. The rearrangement links TRBV19 to TRBJ1-5; D unresolved. This CDR3 has 15 amino acids. Germline CDR1 and CDR2: LNHDA and SQIVND (reference sequence). Between the trimmed V and J ends, which lost 6 bases and 7 bases, there was a span of 19 bases.

J is TRBJ2-7 and V is TRBV7-9; TRBD1 agrees at 7 bases. Germline values: CDR1 SEHNR, CDR2 FQNEAQ (reference sequence). J was trimmed by 0 bases and V by 2 bases; bases with no gene match: 1. CDR3 length equals 14 residues. The chain's CDR3 is CASSLRDSSYEQYF. In DNA, the CDR3 is TGTGCCAGCAGCTTAAGGGACAGCTCCTACGAGCAGTACTTC.

The gene calls are TRBV5-1 and TRBJ2-3; 12 bases map to TRBD1. This CDR3 is 15 amino acids long. The germline CDR1 and CDR2 sequences are SGHRS and YFSETQ. The junction had 1 base not matched to a gene; V was cut back by 1 base and J by 4 bases. The CDR3 DNA follows: TGCGCCAGCAGCTTGTGGGACAGGGGGCCAGATACGCAGTATTTT. It is translated as CASSLWDRGPDTQYF.

The genes are TRBV19 and TRBJ2-7, with 9 bases aligning to TRBD1. Germline V gives CDR1 LNHDA, CDR2 SQIVND (reference sequence). The CDR3 runs to 15 residues. V dropped 4 bases and J dropped 3; count of bases not matched to a gene: 7. CDR3 DNA: TGTGCCAGTAGTAAACCGGGACAGGGAAACTACGAGCAGTACTTC. Its protein is CASSKPGQGNYEQYF.

The chain links TRBV2 to TRBJ2-5; the match to TRBD2 covers 12 bases. This CDR3 has 16 residues. Germline V gene sequence: CDR1 SNHLY, CDR2 FYNNEI. V lost 8 bases to trimming and J lost 5 bases; unmatched junction nucleotides: 12. The CDR3 sequence is CASLWASGGAGETQYF. CDR3 DNA: TGTGCCAGCCTATGGGCTAGCGGGGGGGCCGGGGAGACCCAGTACTTC.

This chain links TRBV5-1 with TRBJ2-4; D may be TRBD1 (5 bases). CDR3 length: 13 amino acids. CDR1 SGHRS and CDR2 YFSETQ come from the germline V gene. V lost 3 bases to trimming and J lost 9 bases, with 13 bases between them. The CDR3 reads CASSSDWGSIQYF. CDR3 nucleotide sequence: TGCGCCAGCAGCTCGGATTGGGGCAGCATTCAGTACTTC.

This sequence joins TRBV7-2 and TRBJ1-2; 10 nucleotides align to TRBD1. V gave up 5 bases and J gave up 7 bases; unmatched junction bases: 7. CDR3 size: 14 residues. The germline CDR1 and CDR2 sequences are SGHTA and FQGNSA. The CDR3 region has the DNA TGTGCCAGCAGCCCCCGACAGGGGGCACGTGGCTACACCTTC. This sequence encodes CASSPRQGARGYTF.

This clone turned up a few times. V gene TRBV7-9 combines with J gene TRBJ2-3; TRBD2 aligns across 10 bases. V dropped 1 base and J dropped 7; count of bases not matched to a gene: 14. This CDR3 spans 18 amino acids. Germline V gene sequence: CDR1 SEHNR, CDR2 FQNEAQ (reference sequence). CDR3 in DNA: TGTGCCAGCAGCTTAGGCCCGAGCGGGGGGGCCTCAAAGAATACGCAGTATTTT. This encodes CASSLGPSGGASKNTQYF.

The gene calls are TRBV2 and TRBJ2-3; TRBD2 matches 7 bases. CDR3 size: 14 residues. Trimming cost V 4 bases and J 6 bases; bases outside gene matches: 7. The V gene's germline CDR1 is SNHLY and CDR2 FYNNEI. DNA for the CDR3: TGTGCCAGCAGTGTCTGGGGGGGAGGCGATACGCAGTATTTT. Translating it yields CASSVWGGGDTQYF.